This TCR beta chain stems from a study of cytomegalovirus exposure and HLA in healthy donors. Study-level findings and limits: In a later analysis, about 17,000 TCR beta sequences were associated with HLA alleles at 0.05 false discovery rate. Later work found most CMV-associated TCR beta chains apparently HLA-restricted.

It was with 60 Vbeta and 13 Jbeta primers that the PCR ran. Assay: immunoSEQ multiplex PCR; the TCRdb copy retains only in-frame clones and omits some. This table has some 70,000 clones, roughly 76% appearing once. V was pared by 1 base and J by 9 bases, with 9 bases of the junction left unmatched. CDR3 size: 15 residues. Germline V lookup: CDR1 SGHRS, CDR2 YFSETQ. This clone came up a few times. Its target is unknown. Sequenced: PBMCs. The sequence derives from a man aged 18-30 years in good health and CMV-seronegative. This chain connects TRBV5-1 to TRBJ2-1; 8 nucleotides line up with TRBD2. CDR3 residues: CASSLMAGGGGEQFF. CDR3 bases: TGCGCCAGCAGCTTGATGGCGGGGGGCGGGGGTGAGCAGTTCTTC.